A selection of T cell receptor beta chains follows, all from one sample in a study of blood T cell repertoires in COVID-19. Assay: immunoSEQ multiplex PCR; the TCRdb copy retains only in-frame clones and omits some. This sample yields over 95,000 clones, of which 85% to 90% are seen a single time; under 20% belongs to the top ten. Sequenced material: peripheral blood. Receptors were obtained from a human donor with acute or convalescent COVID-19. The donor label of this sample is uncertain. Both conserved end residues are part of each CDR3. D genes are given only for firm matches.

>TRBV28|15|TRBD1
CASIQGGLMNTEAFF
>TRBV28|15|TRBD1
CASSYRGRGNTEAFF
>TRBV29-1|13|NA
CSVERGPQETQYF
>TRBV3-1/TRBV3-2|13|NA
CASSPDNAETQYF
>TRBV5-1|15|NA
CASSLEWGRGEKLFF
>TRBV5-6|18|NA
CASSLGHRDEDFNEKLFF
>TRBV9|15|NA
CASTPGEGEGTEAFF
>TRBV19|13|NA
CASGTGGHNEQFF
>TRBV6-2/TRBV6-3|15|NA
CASSRTQGSNQPQHF
>TRBV30|12|NA
CAWRIGDYEQYF
>TRBV25-1|15|NA
CASSSAVIGGTEAFF
>TRBV28|15|TRBD1
CASSLGGAGGTEAFF
>TRBV7-9|14|NA
CASSSGQSQETQYF
>TRBV28|20|TRBD1
CASSLLWPILGQGFNQPQHF
>TRBV6-6|16|TRBD1
CASSPIVTGGKNEQFF
>TRBV7-2|15|TRBD2
CASSLGGSNTGELFF
>TRBV4-3|14|NA
CASSPQGTNEKLFF
>TRBV28|16|TRBD1
CASSKWTGAGNQPQHF
>TRBV29-1|12|TRBD1
CSSRQGRTEAFF
>TRBV20-1|14|TRBD1
CSASGTGANYEQYF
>TRBV19|15|TRBD1
CASSFATGGGTEAFF
>TRBV7-2|13|NA
CASSLSPLNEQFF
>TRBV15|19|TRBD2
CATSSPTGLANRPWETQYF
>TRBV28|13|NA
CASSFGFSYEQYF
>TRBV2|14|TRBD1
CASSADRITYEQYF
>TRBV7-2|15|NA
CASSLQGQTVYEQYF
>TRBV3-1/TRBV3-2|14|TRBD2
CASSRTSGSNEQFF
>TRBV19|14|NA
CASSPRLRDQPQHF
>TRBV2|13|TRBD1
CASIRGQTDTQYF
>TRBV4-3|14|NA
CASSRDIGQETQYF
>TRBV6-6|15|NA
CASGHQQGMDEKLFF
>TRBV7-2|14|NA
CASSLGLDVDTQYF
>TRBV5-4|15|TRBD1
CASSFRQGVPDTQYF
>TRBV29-1|15|TRBD1
CSGGDKDRENQPQHF
>TRBV5-1|18|TRBD2
CASSLSMMAGGSRETQYF
>TRBV27|13|NA
CASSFVRGYEQYF
>TRBV3-1/TRBV3-2|19|TRBD2
CASSQDPLAGGGYQETQYF
>TRBV12-3/TRBV12-4|13|NA
CASSLKGAYGYTF
>TRBV28|12|NA
CASSFRGETQYF
>TRBV6-6|16|NA
CASSFAALNTGNTIYF
>TRBV28|14|TRBD1
CASSGGDRVSPLHF
>TRBV28|14|NA
CASTSTGRYGEQYF
>TRBV28|13|NA
CASSVGQYYGYTF
>TRBV20-1|10|NA
CSAISTEAFF
>TRBV7-9|15|NA
CASSLGRGRNSPLHF
>TRBV7-9|19|TRBD2
CASSLGRWSSGGSTDTQYF
>TRBV28|12|NA
CATRGSYNEQFF
>TRBV20-1|14|NA
CSASRSSGLNEQFF
>TRBV6-5|13|TRBD1
CASRRQGSGEQFF
>TRBV30|14|NA
CAWSDGSWTGELFF
>TRBV29-1|16|TRBD2
CSVESREVSSYNEQFF